The 3 T cell receptor beta chains in this list originate from one sample, sequenced in a study of human T cells and chemical hapten exposure. TCRdb reprocessed the RACE reads with MiXCR, giving one entry per CDR3 protein. The sample includes more than 100,000 distinct CDR3 sequences, roughly an eighth of them seen just once. Time point described: patch test 1, 2 weeks after DPC sensitization. Regarding treatment: therapeutic diphenylcyclopropenone sensitization with weekly scalp DPC. The source material was whole blood, sampled in connection with sensitization to the hapten diphenylcyclopropenone (DPC). These receptors all stem from a man aged 18 to 29 with alopecia areata. Some clones in this sample may be carry-over from other donors' samples.

This clonotype was seen ten or more times. The chain combines TRBV20-1 with TRBJ2-7; D not resolved. The CDR3 is 13 residues long. V was pared by 6 bases and J by 0 bases, with 12 bases between. From germline, CDR1 is DFQATT and CDR2 SNEGSKA (reference sequence). In DNA, the CDR3 is TGCAGTGCCCGGCCCAGAAGCTCCTACGAGCAGTACTTC. Translating gives CSARPRSSYEQYF.

The CDR3 coding sequence is TGCAGCGTTGACGTCGCCGGCTACACCTTC. It codes for CSVDVAGYTF. The chain carries TRBV29-1 and TRBJ1-2, with D unclear. V was shortened by 3 bases and J by 8 bases, with 7 bases between the two germline ends. The CDR3 is made up of 10 amino acids. Per the germline V gene, CDR1 is SQVTM and CDR2 is ANQGSEA.

In this sample, this clonotype turned up a few times. The chain uses TRBV4-3 and TRBJ2-5; TRBD2 matches 7 bases. V gave up 1 base and J gave up 2 bases; unmatched junction bases: 4. The CDR3 is 15 residues long. CDR1 is LGHNA, CDR2 YSLEER, per germline. CDR3 sequence (DNA): TGCGCCAGCAGCCAAGCGGGGGGAGGGCAAGAGACCCAGTACTTC. It translates to CASSQAGGGQETQYF.